Shown below are 18 T cell receptor beta chains from a single sample sequenced in a study of post-analysis software for immune sequencing data. Study results and caveats: TRBV5-6, TRBV5-1 and TRBV20-1 were among roughly five TRBV segments more frequent in patients than controls.

No antigens are known for them. Libraries were made from TCR beta cDNA, and they carried unique molecular identifiers. Each CDR3 protein is one row after TCRdb ran MiXCR on the PCR reads. The sample shows about 560,000 distinct CDR3 sequences, 44% of them seen only once. The sequencing sample was made of blood. Receptors were obtained from a girl aged 5-17 years with multiple sclerosis.

J is TRBJ2-3 and V is TRBV24-1; 9 nucleotides line up with TRBD1. The CDR3 sequence is 16 residues long. The ends lost 4 bases at V and 4 bases at J; junction bases unmatched: 8. Germline V gene data show CDR1 as KGHDR and CDR2 as SFDVKD. In DNA form, the CDR3 reads TGTGCCACCAGTGACCCGGGACAGGGAGGCGCAGATACGCAGTATTTT. Translation: CATSDPGQGGADTQYF.

The chain recombines TRBV10-3 with TRBJ2-5, with D perhaps matching TRBD2 (6 bases). This CDR3 comprises 14 residues. V was cut by 1 base and J by 1 base, with 7 bases left in between. Germline V gene data show CDR1 as ENHRY and CDR2 as SYGVKD. This CDR3 is CAISELGGQETQYF. DNA for the CDR3: TGTGCCATCAGTGAGTTGGGGGGCCAAGAGACCCAGTACTTC.

This clonotype occurred once. The chain employs TRBV5-1 and TRBJ2-7, with TRBD1 matching 7 bases. The CDR3 consists of 17 residues. The junction had 18 bases not matched to a gene; V was cut back by 7 bases and J by 2 bases. Germline V gene lookup returns CDR1 SGHRS and CDR2 YFSETQ. The CDR3 sequence is CASARQGLGDRPYEQYF. The DNA of the CDR3 is TGCGCCAGCGCCCGACAGGGTCTGGGAGACCGACCCTACGAGCAGTACTTC.

This clonotype has only a few counts. The rearrangement uses TRBV20-1 and TRBJ2-7; D unresolved. V shed 0 bases and J shed 2 bases, with 5 bases lying between them. Germline values: CDR1 DFQATT, CDR2 SNEGSKA (reference sequence). The CDR3 has 12 residues. The CDR3 reads CSARDDPYEQYF. CDR3 bases: TGCAGTGCTAGAGATGACCCCTACGAGCAGTACTTC.

The chain employs TRBV20-1 and TRBJ1-2; D perhaps matches TRBD1 (5 bases). The ends were cut back, 4 bases at V and 2 bases at J, with 11 bases in the middle. This CDR3 spans 13 amino acids. Germline-derived CDR1 and CDR2 are DFQATT and SNEGSKA (reference sequence). In DNA form, the CDR3 reads TGCAGTGCTACCGGGCAGGGCAACTATGGCTACACCTTC. Translated: CSATGQGNYGYTF.

As concerns this clonotype: A junction boundary mismatches the germline segment, possibly from a read error. Here the CDR3 reads CASGLSPTSNQPQHF. CDR3 nucleotides: TGCGCCAGCGGCTTGAGTCCAACTAGCAATCAGCCCCAGCATTTT. The chain is built from TRBV5-1 and TRBJ1-5; D is unclear. Germline V gene sequence: CDR1 SGHRS, CDR2 YFSETQ. The CDR3 is made up of 15 amino acids.

In this sample, this clonotype turned up a few times. The chain recombines TRBV4-1 with TRBJ1-5; D gene unclear. This CDR3 is 17 amino acids long. V was shortened by 1 base and J by 3 bases, with 16 bases between the two germline ends. The germline V gene encodes CDR1 MGHRA and CDR2 YSYEKL. CDR3 sequence: CASSQGAFGRINQPQHF. The CDR3 DNA follows: TGCGCCAGCAGCCAAGGGGCTTTTGGACGGATCAATCAGCCCCAGCATTTT.

This chain connects TRBV5-1 to TRBJ2-7; D is unclear. There are 11 residues in the CDR3. The germline V and J ends were trimmed by 4 bases and 6 bases, with 8 bases remaining between them. Germline assignment: CDR1 SGHRS and CDR2 YFSETQ. CDR3 residues: CASSATFEQYF. CDR3 sequence (DNA): TGCGCCAGCAGCGCGACATTCGAGCAGTACTTC.

The rearrangement joins TRBV12-3 or TRBV12-4 to TRBJ2-7; 7 nucleotides match TRBD2. V shed 3 bases, J shed 5 bases, and the junction held 10 bases outside the gene matches. CDR3 length: 15 amino acids. CDR3 residues: CASSFRTGGWDEQYF. DNA of the CDR3: TGTGCCAGCAGTTTTCGAACGGGAGGTTGGGACGAGCAGTACTTC.

The CDR3 bases are TGTGCCAGCAGCTTAGCGTCCCAGGGCAATGGCTACACCTTC. Residues: CASSLASQGNGYTF. The genes are TRBV7-2 and TRBJ1-2; D possibly corresponds to TRBD1 (5 bases). The CDR3 sequence is 14 residues long. The V and J ends lost 0 bases and 6 bases respectively, with 11 bases between them. Germline assignment: CDR1 SGHTA and CDR2 FQGNSA.

V and J are TRBV20-1 and TRBJ2-3; 10 bases are a match to TRBD2. With 3 bases clipped from V and 4 bases from J, the junction kept 10 bases outside the gene matches. CDR1 DFQATT and CDR2 SNEGSKA come from the germline V gene (reference sequence). This CDR3 comprises 16 residues. The CDR3 bases are TGCAGTGCTAGGTCGCCTAGCGGGAGAAACGCAGATACGCAGTATTTT. The encoded protein is CSARSPSGRNADTQYF.

The CDR3 bases are TGTGCCAGCAGCTTAGCTGCGACCACCAACACCGGGGAGCTGTTTTTT. Its protein product is CASSLAATTNTGELFF. The genes are TRBV7-2 and TRBJ2-2, with no clear D. Germline CDR1 SGHTA, CDR2 FQGNSA. With 0 bases removed from V and 2 bases from J, the gap between germline ends came to 10 bases. This CDR3 is built from 16 residues.

Points on this clonotype: The junction differs from germline at one of its ends, possibly a read error. The rearrangement uses TRBV15 and TRBJ2-7; D is perhaps TRBD2 (6 bases). The CDR3 has 16 amino acids. From germline, CDR1 is LNHNV and CDR2 YYDKDF (reference sequence). CDR3 amino acids: CVTSRGATRQIYEQYF. In DNA form, the CDR3 reads TGTGTCACCAGCAGAGGGGCGACTAGACAGATCTACGAGCAGTACTTC. Combining the CDR3 with reference TRBV15 and TRBJ2-7 gives the whole variable domain DAMVIQNPRYQVTQFGKPVTLSCSQTLNHNVMYWYQQKSSQAPKLLFHYYDKDFNNEADTPDNFQSRRPNTSFCFLDIRSPGLGDTAMYLCVTSRGATRQIYEQYFGPGTRLTVT.

The rearrangement uses TRBV6-6 and TRBJ2-5; D possibly corresponds to TRBD1 (5 bases). The V gene lost 7 bases and the J gene lost 2 bases, with 11 bases spanning the gap. This CDR3 has 13 residues. Looked up from germline, CDR1 is MNHNY and CDR2 is SVGAGI (reference sequence). CDR3 amino acids: CASTLDRQETQYF. CDR3 nucleotide sequence: TGTGCCAGCACCTTAGACAGACAAGAGACCCAGTACTTC.

This clonotype was counted between two and nine times. The genes are TRBV27 and TRBJ1-6; a weak D match, TRBD1 (5 bases). The CDR3 covers 15 residues. The ends were cut back, 6 bases at V and 2 bases at J, with 11 bases in the middle. The V gene's germline CDR1 is MNHEY and CDR2 SMNVEV (reference sequence). The CDR3 loop is CASSPGGTYNSPLHF. CDR3 nucleotide sequence: TGTGCCAGCAGCCCTGGGGGGACCTATAATTCACCCCTCCACTTT.

The rearrangement uses TRBV5-1 and TRBJ2-4; D might be TRBD2 (7 bases). The last part of the DNA fits TRBJ2-7 better; the J call may be wrong. The CDR3 has 14 amino acids. Germline CDR1 is SGHRS and CDR2 is YFSETQ. This CDR3 is CASSWEGQNYEQYF. The CDR3 DNA is TGCGCCAGCAGCTGGGAGGGACAAAACTACGAGCAGTACTTC.

The V call is TRBV4-1, the J call TRBJ1-4; D is possibly TRBD1 (5 bases). CDR1 and CDR2 from the germline V gene are MGHRA and YSYEKL. V shed 3 bases and J shed 2 bases, with 13 bases lying between them. The CDR3 is made up of 16 amino acids. CDR3 region: CASSHWGVGTNEKLFF. The CDR3 DNA reads TGCGCCAGCAGCCACTGGGGGGTCGGGACTAATGAAAAACTGTTTTTT.

The J gene is TRBJ2-7, the V gene TRBV5-5, with 8 bases lining up with TRBD2. CDR1 is SGHKS and CDR2 is YYEKEE in the germline V gene (reference sequence). V was pared by 4 bases and J by 3 bases, with 12 bases of the junction left unmatched. The CDR3 covers 16 residues. CDR3 amino acids: CASSRGGGHSLYEQYF. The CDR3 DNA sequence: TGTGCCAGCAGCCGGGGCGGGGGGCACTCTCTCTACGAGCAGTACTTC.